This T cell receptor (beta chain) originates from a study of OX40 agonist ivuxolimab in advanced cancers. Across the study: Patients were given ivuxolimab, an antibody that agonizes OX40 (CD134).

TCRdb's table, derived via immunoSEQ multiplex PCR, lists solely in-frame clones and lacks some. The data contain some 150,000 clones, 90% of them seen just once; the ten biggest clones take up around 1%. The ends lost 5 bases at V and 7 bases at J; junction bases unmatched: 4. Germline values: CDR1 LGHNT, CDR2 FRNRAP. CDR3 length equals 14 residues. The chain has TRBV12-5 and TRBJ2-2; TRBD1 aligns across 10 bases. The sequencing used CD4+ or CD8+ T cells sorted from blood, collected in a trial of the OX40 agonist ivuxolimab. The TCR comes from an adult with an advanced solid tumor such as melanoma, head and neck, liver or kidney cancer. The CDR3 sequence: CASGGDRGNGELFF. CDR3 DNA sequence: TGTGCTAGTGGTGGGGACAGGGGCAACGGGGAGCTGTTTTTT.